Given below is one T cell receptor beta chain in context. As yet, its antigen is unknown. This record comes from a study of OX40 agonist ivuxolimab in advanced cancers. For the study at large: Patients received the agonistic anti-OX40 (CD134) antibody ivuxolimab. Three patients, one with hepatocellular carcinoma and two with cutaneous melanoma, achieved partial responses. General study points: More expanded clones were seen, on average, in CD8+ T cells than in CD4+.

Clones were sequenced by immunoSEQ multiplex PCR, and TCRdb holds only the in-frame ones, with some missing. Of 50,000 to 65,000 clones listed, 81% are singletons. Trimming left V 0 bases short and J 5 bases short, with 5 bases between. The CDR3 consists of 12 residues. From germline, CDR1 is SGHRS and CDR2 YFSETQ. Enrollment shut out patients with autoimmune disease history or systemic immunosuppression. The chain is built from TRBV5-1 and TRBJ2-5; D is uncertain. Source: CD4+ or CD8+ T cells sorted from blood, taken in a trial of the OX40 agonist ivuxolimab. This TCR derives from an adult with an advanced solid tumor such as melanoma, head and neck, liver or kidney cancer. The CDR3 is CASSLAAETQYF. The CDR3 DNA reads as TGCGCCAGCAGCTTGGCCGCGGAGACCCAGTACTTC. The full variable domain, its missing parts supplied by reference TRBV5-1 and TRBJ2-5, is KAGVTQTPRYLIKTRGQQVTLSCSPISGHRSVSWYQQTPGQGLQFLFEYFSETQRNKGNFPGRFSGRQFSNSRSEMNVSTLELGDSALYLCASSLAAETQYFGPGTRLLVL.